This passage covers 14 T cell receptor beta chains from one sample sequenced in a study of T cells expressing NK-cell markers. From its re-call of the 5' RACE reads, TCRdb lists each CDR3 protein once, without DNA. The table lists about 380,000 distinct CDR3 sequences. Source material: blood T cells: a sorted CD56 or NKG2C T cell subset, CD4+ or CD8+ T cells, or bulk PBMC T cells (not recorded which). These receptors all stem from a man aged 18-75 years in good health.

The chain is built from TRBV5-4 and TRBJ2-3. CDR1 is SGHNT, CDR2 YYREEE, per germline (reference sequence). The CDR3 contains 15 residues. This CDR3 is CASSLAGYEKDTQYF.

The rearrangement uses TRBV28 and TRBJ1-3. CDR1 and CDR2 (germline): MDHEN, SYDVKM. There are 13 residues in the CDR3. CDR3 residues: CATHYPPGNTIYF. The whole variable domain, filled in from reference TRBV28 and TRBJ1-3, reads DVKVTQSSRYLVKRTGEKVFLECVQDMDHENMFWYRQDPGLGLRLIYFSYDVKMKEKGDIPEGYSVSREKKERFSLILESASTNQTSMYLCATHYPPGNTIYFGEGSWLTVV.

J is TRBJ2-5 and V is TRBV19. This CDR3 is 15 amino acids long. Looked up from germline, CDR1 is LNHDA and CDR2 is SQIVND (reference sequence). CDR3 protein: CASSISAFSGETQYF.

The rearrangement links TRBV14 to TRBJ2-5. Per germline, CDR1 SGHDN and CDR2 FVKESK. The CDR3 has 17 residues. The chain's CDR3 is CASSQDLSGNRRETQYF.

The rearrangement joins TRBV18 to TRBJ1-1; there is no DNA to check the TCRdb D call of TRBD1. CDR3 length equals 13 residues. Per the germline V gene, CDR1 is KGHSH and CDR2 is LQKENI. CDR3: CASSPGQSTEAFF.

This sequence joins TRBV27 and TRBJ2-4; TCRdb's D gene call, TRBD1, goes unchecked for lack of DNA. CDR3 length equals 14 residues. Germline V CDR1 and CDR2: MNHEY, SMNVEV (reference sequence). CDR3 region: CASSSGQGQNIQYF.

This chain uses TRBV28 with TRBJ2-5; the TRBD1 assignment by TCRdb is unverifiable without DNA. The CDR3 length is 14 residues. Germline assignment: CDR1 MDHEN and CDR2 SYDVKM. CDR3: CASTEGHREETQYF.

The chain joins TRBV6-4 to TRBJ2-1; TCRdb's D call of TRBD1 is untestable without DNA. CDR3 size: 12 residues. Germline assignment: CDR1 MRHNA and CDR2 SNTAGT. The CDR3 protein is CASSPRVGEQFF.

V is TRBV30 and J is TRBJ2-1; TCRdb's D call, TRBD1, is unchecked because there is no DNA. Germline loops: CDR1 GTSNPN, CDR2 SVGIG (reference sequence). This CDR3 is built from 15 residues. The CDR3 loop reads CAWNEGFLGYNEQFF.

The chain is built from TRBV3-1 and TRBJ2-7; TCRdb designates TRBD1, a call that cannot be tested without DNA. Per germline, CDR1 LGHDT and CDR2 YNNKEL (reference sequence). This CDR3 comprises 15 residues. CDR3 in amino acids: CASSQEGTVRYEQYF.

This chain uses TRBV18 with TRBJ1-5; TCRdb calls TRBD1, which cannot be checked without DNA. Looked up from germline, CDR1 is KGHSH and CDR2 is LQKENI. The CDR3 has 15 residues. This CDR3 reads CASSQGSIANQPQHF.

This chain links TRBV9 with TRBJ2-1; TCRdb's D call, TRBD1, is unchecked because there is no DNA. Per the germline V gene, CDR1 is SGDLS and CDR2 is YYNGEE. The CDR3 has 11 amino acids. CDR3 region: CASSPEGEQFF.

This chain connects TRBV15 to TRBJ1-4. CDR3 size: 15 residues. In germline, CDR1 is LNHNV, CDR2 YYDKDF (reference sequence). CDR3 amino acids: CATSRGASDYEKLFF. Full variable domain (remainder filled in from reference TRBV15 and TRBJ1-4): DAMVIQNPRYQVTQFGKPVTLSCSQTLNHNVMYWYQQKSSQAPKLLFHYYDKDFNNEADTPDNFQSRRPNTSFCFLDIRSPGLGDTAMYLCATSRGASDYEKLFFGSGTQLSVL.

The gene calls are TRBV14 and TRBJ2-7; TCRdb returns TRBD1, unconfirmable since there is no DNA. This CDR3 contains 15 residues. Looked up from germline, CDR1 is SGHDN and CDR2 is FVKESK. The CDR3 region is CASGTGDVGPYEQYF.